The clone carrying this TCR beta chain occurred a few times. This sample was taken from a study of patients and donors after allogeneic stem cell transplantation. MiXCR was run by TCRdb on the RT-PCR reads, yielding one entry per CDR3 protein. The table has 150,000 to 200,000 distinct CDR3 sequences, 30% seen once. Trimming cost V 6 bases and J 3 bases, with 9 bases left between them. Germline loops: CDR1 MNHEY, CDR2 SVGAGI. The CDR3 sequence is 12 residues long. This receptor was taken from a human donor who was either an allogeneic HSCT recipient or a stem cell or donor lymphocyte infusion donor (not recorded which). It is not recorded whose cells these are; they may come from a transplant donor. V gene TRBV6-5 combines with J gene TRBJ2-7; D remains ambiguous. Specimen: blood, either unsorted or a sorted T cell fraction (not recorded which). CDR3 nucleotide sequence: TGTGCCAGCAGCCGCCTCGGCTACGAGCAGTACTTC. Translating gives CASSRLGYEQYF.